A selection of T cell receptor beta chains follows, all from one sample in a study of blood T cell repertoires in COVID-19. The method was immunoSEQ multiplex PCR; TCRdb's version includes in-frame clones alone and lacks a portion of them. The sample lists 210,000 or so clones; about 80% were seen once. The sample consisted of PBMCs or T cells enriched from blood (not recorded which). The origin of the receptors is a woman between 50 and 59 years old who had been exposed to COVID-19. Both conserved end residues are part of each CDR3. Fields, in order: clone size, V gene, D gene, J gene, CDR3 protein, CDR3 DNA. A D gene is named only where the DNA matches it firmly. A row's size may be missing; if present it is once, few, many or a size class.

clone size: few; V gene: TRBV19; D gene: NA; J gene: TRBJ1-2; CDR3 protein: CASSAQGGANYGYTF; CDR3 DNA: TGTGCCAGTAGTGCCCAGGGTGGAGCTAACTATGGCTACACCTTC
clone size: NA; V gene: TRBV7-9; D gene: NA; J gene: TRBJ1-2; CDR3 protein: CASSNRTVGYGYTF; CDR3 DNA: TGTGCCAGCAGCAACAGGACAGTCGGCTATGGCTACACCTTC
clone size: few; V gene: TRBV10-3; D gene: NA; J gene: TRBJ1-2; CDR3 protein: CAITQGKGYTF; CDR3 DNA: TGTGCCATCACCCAGGGGAAGGGCTACACCTTC
clone size: many; V gene: TRBV14; D gene: NA; J gene: TRBJ1-4; CDR3 protein: CASSQDRRKLFF; CDR3 DNA: TGTGCCAGCAGCCAAGATAGGAGAAAACTGTTTTTT
clone size: NA; V gene: TRBV2; D gene: NA; J gene: TRBJ1-2; CDR3 protein: CASSVEVAYGYTF; CDR3 DNA: TGTGCCAGCAGTGTGGAGGTGGCCTATGGCTACACCTTC
clone size: few; V gene: TRBV7-8; D gene: TRBD2; J gene: TRBJ2-3; CDR3 protein: CASSLGLEASPYF; CDR3 DNA: TGTGCCAGCAGCCTCGGACTAGAGGCCTCACCGTATTTT
clone size: NA; V gene: TRBV10-1; D gene: NA; J gene: TRBJ2-5; CDR3 protein: CASSHGGETQYF; CDR3 DNA: TGCGCCAGCAGTCACGGAGGAGAGACCCAGTACTTC
clone size: NA; V gene: TRBV27; D gene: TRBD2; J gene: TRBJ2-7; CDR3 protein: CAASRAGSYEQYF; CDR3 DNA: TGTGCCGCAAGCCGAGCGGGGTCCTACGAGCAGTACTTC
clone size: NA; V gene: TRBV21-1; D gene: NA; J gene: TRBJ1-2; CDR3 protein: CASSTGTRDGYTF; CDR3 DNA: TGTGCCAGCAGCACAGGGACTCGGGATGGCTACACCTTC
clone size: NA; V gene: TRBV3-1/TRBV3-2; D gene: NA; J gene: TRBJ1-1; CDR3 protein: CASSQESFRGTEAFF; CDR3 DNA: TGTGCCAGCAGCCAAGAGTCCTTTAGGGGAACTGAAGCTTTCTTT
clone size: NA; V gene: TRBV29-1; D gene: NA; J gene: TRBJ1-2; CDR3 protein: CSVVRGYGYTF; CDR3 DNA: TGCAGCGTGGTGCGGGGCTATGGCTACACCTTC
clone size: NA; V gene: TRBV2; D gene: TRBD2; J gene: TRBJ2-7; CDR3 protein: CASSESSGKGYSYEQYF; CDR3 DNA: TGTGCCAGCAGTGAATCTAGCGGTAAAGGGTACTCCTACGAGCAGTACTTC
clone size: NA; V gene: TRBV28; D gene: TRBD1; J gene: TRBJ2-1; CDR3 protein: CASMGSRGRINEQFF; CDR3 DNA: TGTGCCAGCATGGGTTCCAGGGGGCGCATAAATGAGCAGTTCTTC
clone size: NA; V gene: TRBV5-8; D gene: TRBD1; J gene: TRBJ1-3; CDR3 protein: CASSRGQGGNTIYF; CDR3 DNA: TGTGCCAGCAGCCGCGGACAGGGTGGAAACACCATATATTTT
clone size: NA; V gene: TRBV7-9; D gene: NA; J gene: TRBJ1-1; CDR3 protein: CASSLDVTREAFF; CDR3 DNA: TGTGCCAGCAGCTTAGATGTTACGAGGGAGGCTTTCTTT
clone size: NA; V gene: TRBV7-7; D gene: NA; J gene: TRBJ1-1; CDR3 protein: CASSFRLDTEAFF; CDR3 DNA: TGTGCCAGCAGCTTCAGGCTGGACACTGAAGCTTTCTTT
clone size: NA; V gene: TRBV12-3/TRBV12-4; D gene: NA; J gene: TRBJ1-1; CDR3 protein: CASRARGGTEAFF; CDR3 DNA: TGTGCCAGCAGGGCCCGCGGTGGGACTGAAGCTTTCTTT
clone size: NA; V gene: TRBV2; D gene: NA; J gene: TRBJ1-4; CDR3 protein: CASSEVPRGGVGARAEKLFF; CDR3 DNA: TGTGCCAGCAGTGAAGTTCCCCGTGGGGGCGTGGGCGCCCGAGCGGAAAAACTGTTTTTT
clone size: NA; V gene: TRBV5-1; D gene: NA; J gene: TRBJ1-1; CDR3 protein: CASSLGVTPIETDTEAFF; CDR3 DNA: TGCGCCAGCAGCTTGGGGGTCACCCCAATTGAGACAGATACTGAAGCTTTCTTT
clone size: NA; V gene: TRBV29-1; D gene: NA; J gene: TRBJ1-1; CDR3 protein: CSSTDMHTEAFF; CDR3 DNA: TGCAGCTCAACTGACATGCACACTGAAGCTTTCTTT
clone size: NA; V gene: TRBV6-5; D gene: TRBD1; J gene: TRBJ1-2; CDR3 protein: CASSFDRGSNYGYTF; CDR3 DNA: TGTGCCAGCAGTTTTGACAGGGGATCGAACTATGGCTACACCTTC
clone size: NA; V gene: TRBV18; D gene: TRBD2; J gene: TRBJ2-1; CDR3 protein: CASSPVAGGFTYNEQFF; CDR3 DNA: TGTGCCAGCTCACCGGTAGCGGGGGGGTTTACCTACAATGAGCAGTTCTTC
clone size: NA; V gene: TRBV18; D gene: NA; J gene: TRBJ1-4; CDR3 protein: CASSPDSSNEKLFF; CDR3 DNA: TGTGCCAGCTCACCAGACAGCTCTAATGAAAAACTGTTTTTT
clone size: few; V gene: TRBV28; D gene: TRBD1; J gene: TRBJ1-1; CDR3 protein: CASRDRAGYYAFF; CDR3 DNA: TGTGCCAGCAGGGACAGGGCTGGGTACTACGCTTTCTTT
clone size: NA; V gene: TRBV5-1; D gene: TRBD1; J gene: TRBJ1-4; CDR3 protein: CASSPQGVIEKLFF; CDR3 DNA: TGCGCCAGCAGCCCGCAGGGGGTCATTGAAAAACTGTTTTTT
clone size: NA; V gene: TRBV5-4; D gene: TRBD1; J gene: TRBJ2-5; CDR3 protein: CASSSDRVDETQYF; CDR3 DNA: TGTGCCAGCAGCTCGGACAGGGTCGATGAGACCCAGTACTTC